This TCR beta chain is drawn from a study of early stage breast cancer tumors. Turning to the study itself: Most of the 16 invasive tumors were ER+, PR+ and HER2-. General study results and limits: Tumors had about 2.3-fold higher T cell density than normal breast.

Worth noting for this clone: Its target is not known.

The method was immunoSEQ multiplex PCR; TCRdb's version includes in-frame clones alone and lacks a portion of them. The sample shows around 41,000 clones, about three quarters of them seen only once. This CDR3 region has 17 residues. Specimen: blood. The J gene is TRBJ1-1, the V gene TRBV12-2. TRBV12-2 is tagged as a pseudogene. The clonotype was recovered from a person in their fifties with breast cancer. This chain's CDR3 is CASRLGGHIMRNTEAFF. The DNA of the CDR3 is TGTGCAAGTCGCTTAGGAGGTCACATAATGAGGAACACTGAAGCTTTCTTT.